Reported below is one T cell receptor beta chain. The data are from a study of blood T cells in healthy people across ages. A second PCR, run for roughly 7 to 11 cycles, used a sample-barcoded 5' primer plus a J-beta primer mix. Each CDR3 protein gets one entry after TCRdb re-called the 5' RACE reads with MiXCR. The table includes some 1,800,000 distinct CDR3 sequences, about two fifths detected once. The sequencing sample was made of blood. The TCR originated in a human donor in good health.

In DNA, the CDR3 is TGTGCCAGCAGCTTATACGCGGGACAGGGGAACACTGAAGCTTTCTTT. This translates into CASSLYAGQGNTEAFF. The V and J genes are TRBV7-9 and TRBJ1-1, with 9 bases matching TRBD1. The germline V gene has CDR1 SEHNR and CDR2 FQNEAQ (reference sequence). The ends lost 2 bases at V and 1 base at J; junction bases unmatched: 5. This CDR3 contains 16 residues. Full variable domain (remainder filled in from reference TRBV7-9 and TRBJ1-1): DTGVSQNPRHKITKRGQNVTFRCDPISEHNRLYWYRQTLGQGPEFLTYFQNEAQLEKSRLLSDRFSAERPKGSFSTLEIQRTEQGDSAMYLCASSLYAGQGNTEAFFGQGTRLTVV.